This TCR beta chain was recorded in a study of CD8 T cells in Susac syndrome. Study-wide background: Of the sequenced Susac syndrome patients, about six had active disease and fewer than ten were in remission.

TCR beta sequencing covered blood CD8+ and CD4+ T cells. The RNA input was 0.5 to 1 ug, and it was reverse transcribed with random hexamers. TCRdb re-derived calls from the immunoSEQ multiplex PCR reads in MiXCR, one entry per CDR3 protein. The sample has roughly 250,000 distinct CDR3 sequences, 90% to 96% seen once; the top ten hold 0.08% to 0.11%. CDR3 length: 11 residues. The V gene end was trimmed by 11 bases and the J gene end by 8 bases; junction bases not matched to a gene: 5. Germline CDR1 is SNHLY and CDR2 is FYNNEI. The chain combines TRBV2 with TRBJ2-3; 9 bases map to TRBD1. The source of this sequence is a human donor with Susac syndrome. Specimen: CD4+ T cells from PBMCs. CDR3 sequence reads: CAGDRDGTQYF. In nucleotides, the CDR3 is TGTGCCGGGGACAGGGACGGTACGCAGTATTTT.